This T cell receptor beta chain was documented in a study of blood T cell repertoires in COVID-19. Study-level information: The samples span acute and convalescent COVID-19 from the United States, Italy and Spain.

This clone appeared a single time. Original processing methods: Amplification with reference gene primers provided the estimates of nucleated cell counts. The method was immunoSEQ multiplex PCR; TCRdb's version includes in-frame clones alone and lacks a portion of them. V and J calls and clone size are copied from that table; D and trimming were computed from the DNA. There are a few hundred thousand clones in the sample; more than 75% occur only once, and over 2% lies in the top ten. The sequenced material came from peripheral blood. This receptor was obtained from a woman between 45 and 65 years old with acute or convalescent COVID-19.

This CDR3 is CASSIPGFGNQPQHF. The CDR3 DNA follows: TGTGCCAGTAGTATTCCGGGTTTTGGAAATCAGCCCCAGCATTTT. The chain carries TRBV19 and TRBJ1-5; the D is unclear. CDR1 is LNHDA and CDR2 is SQIVND in the germline V gene (reference sequence). The CDR3 sequence is 15 residues long. V dropped 3 bases and J dropped 4 bases, with 13 bases sitting between them.